This T cell receptor (beta chain) was identified in a study of blood T cell repertoires in COVID-19. The wider study: The cDNA or gDNA used as material had been derived from T cells, B-cell-depleted T cells, or PBMCs.

The trim removed 0 bases at V and 2 bases at J, leaving 11 bases unmatched. In germline, CDR1 is LGHDT, CDR2 YNNKEL (reference sequence). The CDR3 runs to 18 residues. Authors' analysis steps: Amplification from reference gene primers served as the basis for estimated nucleated cell counts. Sequenced by immunoSEQ multiplex PCR; TCRdb stores in-frame clones only, minus some. The V and J calls and clone size are taken from that table; D and trimming were inferred from the DNA. The table shows 130,000 to 150,000 clones, with roughly 90% occurring only once. This TCR derives from a woman aged 30 to 39 with acute COVID-19. This chain joins TRBV3-1 (or the pseudogene TRBV3-2) and TRBJ2-7, with 9 bases fitting TRBD2. Sequencing was done on a sample of PBMCs or T cells enriched from blood (not recorded which). The CDR3 protein is CASSQERREGLGPYEQYF. The CDR3 bases are TGTGCCAGCAGCCAAGAGAGGCGGGAGGGGTTAGGCCCCTACGAGCAGTACTTC.